The text below deals with one T cell receptor beta chain. Its antigen is undetermined. The data derive from a study of OX40 agonist ivuxolimab in advanced cancers. Across the study: Treatment received earlier with anti-PD-1, anti-PD-L1 or anti-CTLA-4 agents was allowed, and 40% had some.

Germline V gene lookup returns CDR1 GTSNPN and CDR2 SVGIG (reference sequence). V lost 0 bases to trimming and J lost 1 base; unmatched junction nucleotides: 2. This CDR3 spans 14 amino acids. Assay used: immunoSEQ multiplex PCR; TCRdb lists only in-frame clones, some missing. The sample lists about 51,000 clones, about 85% occurring once. Study-wide results and caveats: By week 6 at 0.1 to 3.0 mg/kg, blood CD4+ and CD8+ T cells had expanded clonally.

This material consisted of CD4+ or CD8+ T cells sorted from blood, taken in a trial of the OX40 agonist ivuxolimab. The origin of this receptor is an adult with an advanced solid tumor such as melanoma, head and neck, liver or kidney cancer. The chain employs TRBV30 and TRBJ2-7, with 8 bases aligning to TRBD1. The CDR3 bases are TGTGCCTGGAGTGTAGGGACAGGATCCTACGAGCAGTACTTC. Its protein is CAWSVGTGSYEQYF.